Described below is a single T cell receptor (beta chain) sequence and its context. The antigen remains unidentified. The method was immunoSEQ multiplex PCR; TCRdb's version includes in-frame clones alone and lacks a portion of them. Altogether a few million clones are present, approximately 95% being singletons, with the ten largest covering about 0.41%. This record comes from a study of shared clonotypes between healthy human individuals. Study details: Three plates each covered CD4 naive and memory; CD8 naive two, CD8 memory one.

Points from the study as a whole: Memory subsets had estimated richness that was generally smaller than that of naive subsets.

The length of the CDR3 is 16 residues. The V end lost 3 bases, the J end lost 5 bases, and 19 bases lay between the germline ends. Per the germline V gene, CDR1 is SGHVS and CDR2 is FQNEAQ. V gene TRBV7-8 combines with J gene TRBJ1-1; D remains ambiguous. The specimen was naive CD4+ T cells from PBMCs. Noted subset: CD45RA+ positively selected. The receptor was isolated from a young man in good health. Some clones in this sample may be carry-over from other donors' samples. The CDR3 sequence: CASSFNPANTRTEAFF. The CDR3 DNA follows: TGTGCCAGCAGCTTCAACCCCGCCAACACTCGAACTGAAGCTTTCTTT.